These 30 T cell receptor beta chains came from one sample sequenced in a study of yellow fever vaccine responses in identical twins (dated by TCRdb to 2017 to 2018). To prepare the library, RT-PCR was applied. The sequencer listed for this sample is Illumina HiSeq 2500. TCRdb's own reprocessing of the public reads used fastp at Q25 and MiXCR and kept productive beta chains. Under each unique CDR3 protein, matching rows form one entry showing the most common genes and DNA. This sample gives over 15,000 distinct CDR3 sequences in total; around 67% of them show up just once. Of the sample, roughly 8% is held by the ten largest clones. The sequencing here drew on T cells from blood (PBMCs), unsorted or a sorted subset (not recorded which), taken before or after yellow fever vaccination (not recorded which). The receptor source for this set is a woman aged 18-29 years who received the yellow fever vaccine. Donor details come from another sample of the same person, matched by shared clones.

The chain is built from TRBV29-1 and TRBJ1-3; D is unclear. The ends were cut back, 7 bases at V and 1 base at J, with 11 bases in the middle. CDR1 and CDR2 (germline): SQVTM, ANQGSEA. The CDR3 spans 13 residues. The CDR3: CSASAGSGNTIYF. In nucleotides, the CDR3 is TGCAGCGCGTCAGCGGGGTCTGGAAACACCATATATTTT.

The rearrangement uses TRBV5-1 and TRBJ2-1; 9 nucleotides align to TRBD1. The germline V gene has CDR1 SGHRS and CDR2 YFSETQ. CDR3 length: 15 amino acids. V was pared by 0 bases and J by 3 bases, with 1 base of the junction left unmatched. The CDR3 sequence: CASSLEGQGYNEQFF. Here the CDR3 DNA reads TGCGCCAGCAGCTTGGAGGGACAGGGCTACAATGAGCAGTTCTTC.

The chain has TRBV9 and TRBJ2-2; TRBD2 is a possible D gene (5 bases). The V and J ends lost 3 bases and 16 bases respectively, with 22 bases between them. Germline loops: CDR1 SGDLS, CDR2 YYNGEE. The CDR3 loop spans 14 amino acids. The CDR3 loop reads CASSADSFTGEKFF. DNA of the CDR3: TGTGCCAGCAGCGCGGACTCGTTCACCGGGGAGAAGTTTTTT.

This rearrangement joins TRBV28 to TRBJ1-1; no clear D gene. The germline CDR1 and CDR2 sequences are MDHEN and SYDVKM. The V gene lost 3 bases and the J gene lost 0 bases, with 11 bases spanning the gap. CDR3 length: 15 residues. This CDR3 reads CASSLERTVNTEAFF. CDR3 nucleotide sequence: TGTGCCAGCAGTTTGGAGAGGACGGTGAACACTGAAGCTTTCTTT.

This chain uses TRBV5-1 with TRBJ2-1; D possibly corresponds to TRBD2 (7 bases). V gave up 4 bases and J gave up 8 bases, with 19 bases separating them. The germline V gene encodes CDR1 SGHRS and CDR2 YFSETQ. CDR3 length equals 15 residues. The CDR3: CASSPTGGTADEQFF. The CDR3 nucleotides read TGCGCCAGCAGCCCGACGGGGGGCACGGCGGATGAGCAGTTCTTC.

The V gene is TRBV19, the J gene TRBJ2-1, with 8 nucleotides matching TRBD1. The V segment lost 6 bases and the J segment 3 bases; nucleotides outside the gene matches: 10. This CDR3 is 16 amino acids long. Germline values: CDR1 LNHDA, CDR2 SQIVND (reference sequence). The CDR3 region has the DNA TGTGCCAGTAGGAAAGACAGGGGAAACTTCTACAATGAGCAGTTCTTC. Protein sequence: CASRKDRGNFYNEQFF.

The CDR3 DNA is TGTGCCAGCTCACCTACTAGCGGGGATAAGACCCAGTACTTC. Translation gives CASSPTSGDKTQYF. The V call is TRBV18, the J call TRBJ2-5; 10 positions agree with TRBD2. V was clipped by 3 bases and J by 6 bases; unmatched bases: 4. In germline, CDR1 is KGHSH, CDR2 LQKENI. This CDR3 is built from 14 residues.

This clonotype has a single count. The chain is built from TRBV5-1 and TRBJ2-3; a possible D gene is TRBD2 (6 bases). V lost 4 bases, J lost 3 bases, and 18 bases lay in between. CDR1 is SGHRS, CDR2 YFSETQ, per germline. CDR3 length equals 16 residues. As DNA, the CDR3 is TGCGCCAGCAGCCCCTCTACTAGCAGCGGTACAGATACGCAGTATTTT. Translating it yields CASSPSTSSGTDTQYF.

This clonotype has only a few counts. The chain couples TRBV18 to TRBJ2-5, with 9 bases matching TRBD2. CDR1 and CDR2 from the germline V gene are KGHSH and LQKENI. The CDR3 has 14 amino acids. The J segment lost 9 bases and the V segment lost 3 bases, leaving 8 bases of the junction unmatched. This CDR3 is CASSPTSGQRAQYF. The CDR3 nucleotides read TGTGCCAGCTCACCGACTAGCGGACAGAGGGCCCAGTACTTC.

The rearrangement links TRBV28 to TRBJ1-4, with D perhaps TRBD1 (5 bases). V dropped 5 bases and J dropped 6 bases, with 19 bases sitting between them. CDR3 length equals 16 residues. Germline V gives CDR1 MDHEN, CDR2 SYDVKM. This CDR3 reads CASSNPSGGMDEKLFF. The CDR3 nucleotides read TGTGCCAGCAGTAACCCCTCGGGGGGAATGGATGAAAAACTGTTTTTT.

This clonotype was seen a handful of times. This sequence joins TRBV11-1 and TRBJ2-1; possible D gene TRBD1, 6 bases. The CDR3 length is 16 residues. Germline-derived CDR1 and CDR2 are SGHAT and FQDESV (reference sequence). The ends were cut back, 5 bases at V and 5 bases at J, with 19 bases in the middle. CDR3 in DNA: TGTGCCAGCAGCCGCCCCAGGTTGGGACACGACAATGAGCAGTTCTTC. Protein product: CASSRPRLGHDNEQFF.

This clonotype has only a few counts. This chain links TRBV7-9 with TRBJ2-5; unclear D gene. Germline V gives CDR1 SEHNR, CDR2 FQNEAQ (reference sequence). V was cut by 0 bases and J by 5 bases, with 4 bases left in between. The CDR3 consists of 12 residues. DNA of the CDR3: TGTGCCAGCAGCTTAGCTGTGGAGACCCAGTACTTC. Amino acid sequence: CASSLAVETQYF.

V and J are TRBV12-3 or TRBV12-4 and TRBJ2-2; D possibly corresponds to TRBD2 (5 bases). The CDR3 extends over 15 amino acids. V was shortened by 3 bases and J by 6 bases, with 14 bases between the two germline ends. CDR3 sequence (DNA): TGTGCCAGCAGTTTCCGAGCGGCTGCCGCCGGGGAGCTGTTTTTT. Translated: CASSFRAAAAGELFF.

The chain has TRBV4-1 and TRBJ1-5; D unresolved. The CDR3 extends over 14 amino acids. Germline V gene sequence: CDR1 MGHRA, CDR2 YSYEKL. Trimming removed 2 bases at V and 3 bases at J, with 8 bases between. The CDR3 nucleotides are TGCGCCAGCAGCCAAACCAGCTACAATCAGCCCCAGCATTTT. It is translated as CASSQTSYNQPQHF.

V usage is TRBV6-5 and J usage is TRBJ2-6; D call uncertain. The V gene's germline CDR1 is MNHEY and CDR2 SVGAGI. With 0 bases removed from V and 2 bases from J, the gap between germline ends came to 5 bases. The CDR3 consists of 15 residues. CDR3 protein: CASSYSTPGANVLTF. The CDR3 DNA sequence: TGTGCCAGCAGTTACTCGACTCCTGGGGCCAACGTCCTGACTTTC.

J is TRBJ1-1 and V is TRBV18; D not certain. V was shortened by 2 bases and J by 5 bases, with 6 bases between the two germline ends. The germline V gene has CDR1 KGHSH and CDR2 LQKENI. This CDR3 has 12 amino acids. The chain's CDR3 is CASSPSGTEAFF. In DNA, the CDR3 is TGTGCCAGCTCACCATCCGGGACTGAAGCTTTCTTT.

The gene calls are TRBV19 and TRBJ2-2; no clear D gene. With 5 bases removed from V and 5 bases from J, the gap between germline ends came to 9 bases. The CDR3 has 13 residues. Germline CDR1 and CDR2: LNHDA and SQIVND (reference sequence). CDR3 bases: TGTGCCAGTAGTGGAAGCCTGACCGGGGAGCTGTTTTTT. Protein product: CASSGSLTGELFF.

V is TRBV7-2 and J is TRBJ2-2; 14 bases are a match to TRBD2. Trimming removed 0 bases from V and 0 bases from J; junction bases left unmatched: 9. The CDR3 loop spans 21 amino acids. CDR1 and CDR2 (germline): SGHTA, FQGNSA. Here the CDR3 reads CASSLAQTSGRAPANTGELFF. In DNA, the CDR3 is TGTGCCAGCAGCTTAGCCCAGACTAGCGGGAGGGCCCCAGCGAACACCGGGGAGCTGTTTTTT.

V is TRBV11-1 and J is TRBJ2-1, with D possibly matching TRBD2 (5 bases). The V end lost 1 base, the J end lost 0 bases, and 10 bases lay between the germline ends. Looked up from germline, CDR1 is SGHAT and CDR2 is FQDESV (reference sequence). The CDR3 runs to 16 residues. For the CDR3, the DNA is TGTGCCAGCAGCTTAGATGTGGGGAGCTCCTACAATGAGCAGTTCTTC. Its protein product is CASSLDVGSSYNEQFF. Complete variable domain (other parts from reference TRBV11-1 and TRBJ2-1): EAEVAQSPRYKITEKSQAVAFWCDPISGHATLYWYRQILGQGPELLVQFQDESVVDDSQLPKDRFSAERLKGVDSTLKIQPAELGDSAMYLCASSLDVGSSYNEQFFGPGTRLTVL.

The rearrangement links TRBV5-5 to TRBJ1-5, with a weak D call TRBD1 (6 bases). Germline-derived CDR1 and CDR2 are SGHKS and YYEKEE (reference sequence). This CDR3 contains 17 residues. V was trimmed by 4 bases and J by 4 bases, leaving 21 bases between them. The CDR3 DNA sequence: TGTGCCAGCAGCCCCGCAGGGGAGTGGAGAGTTAATCAGCCCCAGCATTTT. It yields the protein CASSPAGEWRVNQPQHF.

The rearrangement uses TRBV28 and TRBJ1-1; maybe TRBD1 (6 bases). Trimming left V 3 bases short and J 0 bases short, with 17 bases between. The CDR3 sequence is 17 residues long. Germline loops: CDR1 MDHEN, CDR2 SYDVKM. In nucleotides, the CDR3 is TGTGCCAGCAGTTTTTCGTCCAGGGGCGGTATGAACACTGAAGCTTTCTTT. Its protein is CASSFSSRGGMNTEAFF.

The V and J genes are TRBV3-1 and TRBJ1-1; D perhaps matches TRBD1 (6 bases). The germline gives CDR1 LGHDT, CDR2 YNNKEL (reference sequence). The CDR3 extends over 14 amino acids. The V and J ends lost 4 bases and 1 base respectively, with 10 bases between them. The CDR3 sequence is CASSPRTENTEAFF. CDR3 coding DNA: TGTGCCAGCAGCCCACGGACAGAGAACACTGAAGCTTTCTTT.

This clonotype has a handful of counts. The V and J genes are TRBV12-3 or TRBV12-4 and TRBJ1-2; D not resolved. Trimming pared 3 bases from V and 8 bases from J, leaving 10 bases between. CDR3 length equals 12 residues. The CDR3, as DNA: TGTGCCAGCAGTTTCACAAGTGTCGGCTACACCTTC. Encoded protein: CASSFTSVGYTF.

This chain connects TRBV6-5 to TRBJ1-3; D may be TRBD1 (5 bases). Trimming shortened V by 0 bases and J by 3 bases, and 15 bases separated the two germline ends. The CDR3 covers 17 residues. The V gene's germline CDR1 is MNHEY and CDR2 SVGAGI. The CDR3 reads CASSYSPVGVGGNTIYF. DNA of the CDR3: TGTGCCAGCAGTTACTCCCCAGTAGGGGTGGGTGGAAACACCATATATTTT.

This clonotype was recorded a few times. The gene calls are TRBV3-1 and TRBJ2-1; D is possibly TRBD1 or TRBD2 (5 bases each). The CDR3 has 13 amino acids. Germline V gene data show CDR1 as LGHDT and CDR2 as YNNKEL (reference sequence). The ends were cut back, 4 bases at V and 5 bases at J, with 9 bases in the middle. CDR3 bases: TGTGCCAGCAGCCGGGACCAGAACAATGAGCAGTTCTTC. Protein: CASSRDQNNEQFF.

J is TRBJ2-3 and V is TRBV11-3; D is unresolved. V shed 1 base and J shed 2 bases, with 7 bases lying between them. Germline loops: CDR1 SGHNT, CDR2 YENEEA. This CDR3 spans 14 amino acids. The CDR3 region has the DNA TGTGCCAGCAGCTTAGTTGCGACCACAGATACGCAGTATTTT. Protein sequence: CASSLVATTDTQYF.

The chain joins TRBV5-1 to TRBJ1-4; a possible D gene is TRBD1 (6 bases). CDR1 is SGHRS, CDR2 YFSETQ, per germline. The V and J ends lost 4 bases and 8 bases respectively, with 15 bases between them. There are 14 residues in the CDR3. DNA of the CDR3: TGCGCCAGCAGCGAACAGGGTGTAAGGGAAAAACTGTTTTTT. As protein: CASSEQGVREKLFF.

The chain employs TRBV15 and TRBJ2-1, with D unclear. This CDR3 is built from 16 residues. Trimming cost V 0 bases and J 0 bases, with 9 bases left between them. Looked up from germline, CDR1 is LNHNV and CDR2 is YYDKDF (reference sequence). The CDR3 DNA is TGTGCCACCAGCAGAGAATCGTCTATCTCCTACAATGAGCAGTTCTTC. This sequence encodes CATSRESSISYNEQFF.

V and J are TRBV3-1 and TRBJ2-7, with TRBD1 matching 7 bases. This CDR3 comprises 14 residues. The V gene's germline CDR1 is LGHDT and CDR2 YNNKEL (reference sequence). With V trimmed by 6 bases and J by 4 bases, 9 bases remained unmatched. The CDR3, as DNA: TGTGCCAGCAGGTCTACTACAGGGGCTTACGAGCAGTACTTC. Protein: CASRSTTGAYEQYF.

The chain has TRBV18 and TRBJ1-5; no clear D. V lost 0 bases and J lost 7, with 4 bases in between. CDR1 and CDR2 from the germline V gene are KGHSH and LQKENI. This CDR3 is built from 12 residues. The CDR3 DNA reads TGTGCCAGCTCACCACCTGGCCAGCCCCAGCATTTT. Protein: CASSPPGQPQHF.